What follows is one T cell receptor (beta chain) and its context. What antigen it recognizes has not been identified. Base qualities were left out, and no much larger clone turns up one base away. The cohort comprised fewer than 750 healthy bone marrow donors. At the time of sampling, every cohort member was nominally healthy, though immune exposures that went unrecorded were likely present. The donor was CMV seronegative and was included in the group of several hundred seronegative cohort members. A peripheral blood sample was collected from each donor, and TCR beta sequencing was performed on peripheral blood mononuclear cells. The Qiagen DNeasy Blood Extraction Kit was used to extract genomic DNA from the blood cell samples. The data are from a study of cytomegalovirus exposure and HLA in healthy donors (dated by TCRdb to the late 2010s). In terms of the full investigation: An earlier analysis of roughly 570 of the donors reported 276 Gb of sequence data and some 110 million unique TCR beta sequences obtained from around 190 million T cells. The genetic ancestry cluster associated with self-reported Caucasian donors included about four fifths of the 300 to 400 genotyped donors. A later analysis re-examined previously published TCR beta repertoires from about 700 donors and added high-resolution HLA genotyping to investigate patterns of TCR occurrence. In a later genetic analysis, genome-wide SNP genotypes for about 60% of the 666 donors were used, and that subset was treated as a discovery cohort. Among 300 to 500 genotyped donors of the cohort, an average of around 250,000 unique TCR beta nucleotide sequences was sequenced per donor, of which about 18% were non-productive. Besides the first cohort of 550 to 750 subjects, a separate validation cohort made up of 120 different subjects was used. Four or five DR-DQ haplotypes were handled as single units for association and clustering, since linkage in the cohort was strong. In an earlier analysis of 550 to 700 of the donors, high-throughput TCR beta sequencing was used to judge whether each TCR beta V gene segment behaved as functional or pseudogenic. Using immunosequencing, the study profiled T cell repertoires from 500 to 800 subjects and related those repertoires to cytomegalovirus serostatus. An early release that covered about 600 HLA-typed donors contained about 290 gigabases of sequencing data and tens of millions of unique TCR sequences. Donor age, sex, ethnicity and CMV serostatus were compiled together with the repertoire data. HLA typing covered class I and class II loci at four-digit resolution. The study was designed to test whether signatures of past pathogen exposure could be identified by cataloging public T cell receptors. All discovery cohort repertoires had been generated on a single sequencing platform. Typing coverage varied by locus: roughly 629-640 donors for A, B, C, DRB1 and DQB1; approximately 500 for DQA1; more than 600 for DPA1; roughly 450 for DPB1. Rather than drawing on any new phenotypic data, the later analysis identified candidate immune exposures from TCR beta sequences and the way those sequences occurred across donors. To predict cytomegalovirus infection status, the study combined high-throughput TCR immunosequencing, statistical association of individual TCRs with disease status, and machine learning.

Receptor amplification or capture employed the immunoSEQ multiplex PCR assay. For the multiplex PCR, a mixture combining 60 forward primers for TCR Vbeta segments and 13 reverse primers for TCR Jbeta segments was used. A multiplex PCR assay on genomic DNA amplified the CDR3 region of rearranged TCR beta genes. The amplified TCR beta libraries were sequenced on the Illumina HiSeq System as 87-base-pair reads. The published analysis was carried out like this. A later analysis counted approximately 84 million unique TCR beta chains across the 650 to 800 repertoires, and some 12 million of these chains were shared by at least two donors. Raw reads were error-corrected and collapsed into unique sequences by a nearest-neighbor algorithm in which closely related sequences were merged to remove PCR and sequencing errors. Alignment of CDR3 sequences to IMGT reference sequences was used to assign V, D and J gene segments. For a sequence to be retained, at least a six-nucleotide match to both a V gene segment and a J gene segment was required. A rearrangement counted as productive if the CDR3 had no stop codons and remained in frame with V and J, and every other rearrangement counted as non-productive. Following IMGT convention, CDR3 was defined as the stretch from the second conserved V-encoded cysteine to the conserved J-encoded phenylalanine. Sequences without an unambiguous match to a single V gene segment were excluded from the earlier analysis of 450 to 750 of the donors. An earlier analysis of 450 to 650 of the donors called V segments functional above 56.7% productive rearrangements and segregating when the between-donor standard deviation exceeded 5%. To diagnose cytomegalovirus status from the catalog of TCR beta chain sequences, a statistical classification framework was built. V and J gene assignment, in a later analysis, came from comparing TCR nucleotide sequences with IMGT/GENE-DB human TR gene sequences. The TCRdist pipeline was used in a later analysis to assign CDR3 sequences and most-parsimonious VDJ recombination scenarios. In a later analysis, each TCR beta chain was defined by its CDR3 amino acid sequence together with its V-gene family, and reads lacking a unique V-gene family were excluded. To address suspected cross-contamination and a sequencing artifact, a later analysis removed around 600 highly shared, low-generation-probability nucleotide sequences. A later analysis calculated a clonal expansion index for each public chain from normalized within-repertoire ranks of inferred template counts. In a later analysis, generation probabilities were computed using a VDJ recombination model fitted to out-of-frame rearrangements, and the results were checked against IGoR. In a later analysis, hypergeometric tests were used to score TCR-TCR, TCR-HLA and TCR-CMV co-occurrence, with a repertoire-size bias correction applied to TCR pairs. To estimate false discovery rates, a later analysis permuted the HLA or CMV assignments 20 times. In a later analysis, co-occurring TCRs were grouped with DBSCAN, and TCRdist sequence similarity was added when clustering was performed within HLA-allele-positive subsets. Co-occurrence clustering excluded repertoires with fewer than 30,000 or more than 120,000 public chains, plus five with anomalous nucleotide sharing. Sourced from immuneACCESS, this table was stored by TCRdb with only in-frame sequences that have V and J called. A share of the clones is absent; for the studies checked, an unresolved V gene accounts for under half, and the remainder has no known explanation. The V and J calls and the clone size are those of that table, but D and trimming were determined from the DNA. This sample has approximately 160,000 clones in its table, and roughly 74% of those were observed once. The top ten clones comprise roughly 5% of the sample.

Study-wide conclusions, independent of this receptor: Compared with the approximately 600-donor mean, donors in an Asian-associated ancestry cluster had fewer N-insertions in productive TCRs, according to a later genetic analysis. Around 16 rarely observed V segments, including chromosome 9 orphons, were excluded from the earlier analysis of several hundred of the donors because counts were too low. The authors suggested that the approach could potentially be generalized to other disease states and immunological phenotypes. Across donors, most TCR sequences were observed very rarely, whereas some public TCRs were present in many individuals. The only immune exposure information available for the cohort was CMV serostatus. A group of highly shared sequence variants was considered likely to be a technical artifact of the sequencing pipeline. According to a later analysis, TCR association rates differed among HLA loci, with DRB1 alleles showing the most associated TCRs and HLA-C alleles showing the fewest. Because HLA typing was unavailable for some donors at each locus, only the typed subset was used in association tests. In vitro tests confirmed that a few of the cytomegalovirus-associated TCR beta chains recognize cytomegalovirus antigens. Presence/absence analyses assumed roughly uniform sequencing depth across donors, an assumption that may not hold. This cohort had only TCR beta chains sequenced, and the lack of alpha or paired-chain data limited which features could be detected. In a later analysis, HLA-associated TCR beta chains showed more clonal expansion and lower generation probabilities than non-associated chains that were equally common. Because the 87-base-pair reads could not distinguish some IMGT-functional V segments, including TRBV6-2 and TRBV6-3, those segments were excluded. In both the original and validation cohorts, the classifier was reported to diagnose cytomegalovirus status with high specificity and sensitivity. The study gave a list of some 150 TCR beta chains associated with cytomegalovirus. In an earlier analysis of some 540 of the donors, most TCR beta V segments appeared in productive rearrangements about 90% or about 30% of the time, broadly matching IMGT annotations. In a later genetic analysis, a missense DCLRE1C variant was associated with V-gene and J-gene trimming of TCR beta chains, and the association was replicated in an independent cohort. Correlated functional status among segregating V segments might reflect linkage disequilibrium, but an unknown experimental factor could not be ruled out. A later analysis reported that several top co-occurrence clusters appeared linked to parvovirus B19, influenza, CMV and Epstein-Barr virus. When HLA alleles, especially DR and DQ, strongly co-occurred, attributing TCR associations to individual alleles was difficult. According to a later analysis, most CMV-associated TCR beta chains appeared to be HLA-restricted, and the HLA associations seemed to be driven largely by CMV exposure. Specific HLA alleles were associated with around 18,000 TCR beta sequences at a false discovery rate of 0.05 in a later analysis. A further reported finding was that TCR beta sequences accurately predicted the HLA-A and HLA-B alleles for most subjects in the first cohort.

Measured from the cysteine to the phenylalanine, the CDR3 is 13 residues long. Only CDR3 DNA remains: 39 bases, in frame from the first base. Sequenced: PBMCs. The chain employs TRBV21-1 and TRBJ2-7; TRBD1 was called by the table and not checked on the DNA. TRBV21-1 is deemed a pseudogene. The receptor was isolated from a male donor in good health and CMV-seronegative. The CDR3 here reads CASSKRTTYEQYF. The nucleotides are TGTGCCAGCAGCAAAAGGACAACCTACGAGCAGTACTTC.